This record covers a single T cell receptor (beta chain). It was with 60 Vbeta and 13 Jbeta primers that the PCR ran. TCRdb's table, derived via immunoSEQ multiplex PCR, lists solely in-frame clones and lacks some. This sample's table has some 120,000 clones. Germline CDR1 SGHTS, CDR2 YDEGEE. CDR3 length: 14 residues. V lost 7 bases and J 1 base, leaving 15 bases between the germline ends. These data originate in a study of cytomegalovirus exposure and HLA in healthy donors. The sample was PBMCs. The V and J genes are TRBV5-8 and TRBJ2-7; D might be TRBD1 (6 bases). The clonotype comes from a man younger than 30 in good health and CMV-seronegative. CDR3 DNA sequence: TGTGCCAGCGAAGACAGGAGCCTTTCCTACGAGCAGTACTTC. Its translation is CASEDRSLSYEQYF.